These T cell receptor beta chains were read from a single sample in a study of T cell responses to AZD1222 COVID-19 vaccine. Profiling relied on immunoSEQ multiplex PCR, and the TCRdb table lists in-frame clones only, not all of them. This table holds some 84,000 clones, approximately 86% found once. Here the sequenced sample was peripheral blood, taken on day 0 of AZD1222 vaccination. The receptor set was obtained from an adult in good health. Both conserved end residues are part of each CDR3. The D gene is left open where the match is weak. A clone size is listed for some rows: how often the clone was seen (once, few, many), or a class if it is expanded.

>TRBJ1-2|once|TRBV5-1|TRBD1
TGCGCCAGCAGCCCGGCCGGACAGGGAGGGGGCTATGGCTACACCTTC
CASSPAGQGGGYGYTF
>TRBJ1-2|-|TRBV6-2/TRBV6-3|-
TGTGCCAGCAGTTATCTAAGGGTTTGGTATGGCTACACCTTC
CASSYLRVWYGYTF
>TRBJ2-3|once|TRBV24-1|TRBD2
TGTGCCACCAGTGATCCTCTCCCGACGGGGGAGGGAGATACGCAGTATTTT
CATSDPLPTGEGDTQYF
>TRBJ2-3|-|TRBV19|TRBD1
TGTGCCAGCCATAAACAGGGGGCAACAGATACGCAGTATTTT
CASHKQGATDTQYF
>TRBJ1-1|-|TRBV5-5|-
TGTGCCAGCAGTCGAAAACAGGGGAACACTGAAGCTTTCTTT
CASSRKQGNTEAFF
>TRBJ1-1|-|TRBV24-1|-
TGTGCCACCAGCCGCGGGGTTCGGGACACTGAAGCTTTCTTT
CATSRGVRDTEAFF
>TRBJ2-3|-|TRBV30|-
TGTGCTTTTCAACCGGCGGCAGACTTAACAGATACGCAGTATTTT
CAFQPAADLTDTQYF
>TRBJ2-3|-|TRBV28|TRBD2
TGTGCCAGCCAGATCCTAGCGGGAGAGGCAGATACGCAGTATTTT
CASQILAGEADTQYF
>TRBJ1-1|-|TRBV28|TRBD1
TGTGCCAGCAGTTTTCAGACAGGGGGGTCTGAAGCTTTCTTT
CASSFQTGGSEAFF
>TRBJ2-1|-|TRBV6-5|-
TGTGCCAGCAGTTACTCTTTTAGCGCCGCCTACAATGAGCAGTTCTTC
CASSYSFSAAYNEQFF
>TRBJ1-1|few|TRBV14|-
TGTGCCAGCAGCCAAGATCCCAGACTGAACACTGAAGCTTTCTTT
CASSQDPRLNTEAFF
>TRBJ1-5|-|TRBV2|-
TGTGCCAGCACTTACGGTGATCATAGCAATCAGCCCCAGCATTTT
CASTYGDHSNQPQHF
>TRBJ2-3|-|TRBV28|TRBD2
TGTGCCAGCAGTTTTCTGGGGCTAGCGGGAGCCACAGATACGCAGTATTTT
CASSFLGLAGATDTQYF
>TRBJ2-1|-|TRBV12-5|TRBD1
TGTGCTAGTGGTCCCCTAGCCGGACAGGGTCCCAGCAATGAGCAGTTCTTC
CASGPLAGQGPSNEQFF
>TRBJ2-7|-|TRBV6-5|TRBD2
TGTGCCAGCAGCCCGGGACTAGCGGGAGTCTACGAGCAGTACTTC
CASSPGLAGVYEQYF
>TRBJ1-2|-|TRBV10-3|TRBD1
TGTGCCATCAGTGTCGGGACAGACGCGTCTCGGGGCTACACCTTC
CAISVGTDASRGYTF
>TRBJ1-6|-|TRBV6-5|-
TGTGCCAGCAACACGGGGGGGAATTCACCCCTCCACTTT
CASNTGGNSPLHF
>TRBJ1-2|-|TRBV19|TRBD1
TGTGCCAGTAGCCTGACAGGGGATGGCTACACCTTC
CASSLTGDGYTF
>TRBJ2-3|-|TRBV11-3|-
TGTGCCAGCAGCTCAAGATGGGGGGCCGGCGTGGATACGCAGTATTTT
CASSSRWGAGVDTQYF
>TRBJ1-5|-|TRBV5-8|-
TGTGCCAGCAGCTTGGAGACCTCTCGGCCCCAGCATTTT
CASSLETSRPQHF
>TRBJ1-2|-|TRBV6-5|TRBD1
TGTGCCAGCAGCCTCGGGACAGGGGGCTGGTATGGCTACACCTTC
CASSLGTGGWYGYTF
>TRBJ1-3|-|TRBV28|-
TGTGCCAGCAGCCCTCCGGTGAGCTCTGGAAACACCATATATTTT
CASSPPVSSGNTIYF
>TRBJ1-4|-|TRBV12-3/TRBV12-4|-
TGTGCCAGCAGTTTAAGGTTCAGGAAACTGTTTTTT
CASSLRFRKLFF